This TCR beta chain was identified during a study of Ad26.COV2.S vaccination and SARS-CoV-2 variants. Overall study context: The COV1001 Ad26.COV2.S trial arm included the donor. Study results and caveats: Total T cell responses may have been underestimated by the TCR breadth and depth analyses.

Noted treatment: over 15 received Ad26.COV2.S at low or high dose, single or two shots; about 5 received placebo; per-sample allocation not given. On day 63 after the first injection, vaccine and placebo recipients gave samples. A remark on this clone: Its antigen remains unidentified. Other nucleotide sequences in the sample specify the same CDR3.

Sequencing was performed with immunoSEQ multiplex PCR; in TCRdb, only in-frame clones are kept and a portion is missing. The table shows approximately 340,000 clones, with about 88% occurring only once. The source was peripheral blood, collected in a trial of Ad26.COV2.S vaccine versus placebo. The clonotype originates from a person aged 18-60 years who received the Ad26.COV2.S COVID-19 vaccine or a placebo.

CDR3 sequence: CASSPPGPNEKLFF. CDR3 nucleotide sequence: TGTGCCAGCAGCCCCCCCGGACCTAATGAAAAACTGTTTTTT. The V call is TRBV3-1 (or the pseudogene TRBV3-2), the J call TRBJ1-4; D not resolved. Germline CDR1 is LGHDT and CDR2 is YNNKEL (reference sequence). The germline V and J ends were trimmed by 4 bases and 3 bases, with 9 bases remaining between them. The CDR3 length is 14 residues.